This TCR beta chain emerged from a study of T cells after yellow fever vaccination. General observations from the study: Post-booster repertoires again held most primary-vaccination clones (roughly 96% CD4, over 80% CD8).

As for this clonotype: Antigen: not known.

Production of TCR cDNA was by 5'RACE template switching, which also added a universal primer site and UMIs. One entry per CDR3 protein results from TCRdb running MiXCR on the 5' RACE reads. The sample records about 120,000 distinct CDR3 sequences, 7.5% to 10% being singletons. Germline lookup yields CDR1 MNHEY and CDR2 SVGEGT. V shed 2 bases and J shed 4 bases, with 15 bases lying between them. The CDR3 sequence is 16 residues long. This sequence joins TRBV6-2 or TRBV6-3 and TRBJ2-1; the D gene is possibly TRBD2 (5 bases). The sample here was CD8+ T cells sorted from PBMCs, taken on the day of the yellow fever booster vaccination. This clonotype originated in a man between 18 and 29 years old who received the YFV17D yellow fever vaccine. CDR3 amino acids: CASSYGRGSEYNEQFF. The CDR3 nucleotides are TGTGCCAGCAGTTACGGACGAGGGTCGGAATACAATGAGCAGTTCTTC.